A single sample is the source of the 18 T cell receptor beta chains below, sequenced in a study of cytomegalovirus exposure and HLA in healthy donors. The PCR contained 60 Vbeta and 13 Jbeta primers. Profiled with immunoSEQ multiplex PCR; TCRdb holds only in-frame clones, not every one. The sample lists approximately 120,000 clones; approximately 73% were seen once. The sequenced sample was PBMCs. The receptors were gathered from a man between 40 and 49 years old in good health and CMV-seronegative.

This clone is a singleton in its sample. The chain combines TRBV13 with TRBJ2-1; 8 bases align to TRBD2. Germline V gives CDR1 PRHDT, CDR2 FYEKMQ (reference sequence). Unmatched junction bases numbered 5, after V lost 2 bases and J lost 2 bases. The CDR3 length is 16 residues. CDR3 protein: CASSLRAGGTYNEQFF. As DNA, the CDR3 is TGTGCCAGCAGCTTAAGGGCGGGGGGCACCTACAATGAGCAGTTCTTC.

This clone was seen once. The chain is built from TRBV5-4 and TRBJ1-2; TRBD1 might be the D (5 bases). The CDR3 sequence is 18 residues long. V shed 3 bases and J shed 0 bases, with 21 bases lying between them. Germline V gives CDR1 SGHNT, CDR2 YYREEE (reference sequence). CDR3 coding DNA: TGTGCCAGCAGCTCCCACCCGGGAGGGGTGCCGTCTAACTATGGCTACACCTTC. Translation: CASSSHPGGVPSNYGYTF. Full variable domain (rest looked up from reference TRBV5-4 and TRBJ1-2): ETGVTQSPTHLIKTRGQQVTLRCSSQSGHNTVSWYQQALGQGPQFIFQYYREEENGRGNFPPRFSGLQFPNYSSELNVNALELDDSALYLCASSSHPGGVPSNYGYTFGSGTRLTVV.

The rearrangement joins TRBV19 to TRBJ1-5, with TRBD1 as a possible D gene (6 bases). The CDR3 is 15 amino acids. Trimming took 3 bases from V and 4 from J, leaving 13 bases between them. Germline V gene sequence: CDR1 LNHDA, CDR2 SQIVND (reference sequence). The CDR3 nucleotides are TGTGCCAGTAGTATCCGGGCAGGGGATAATCAGCCCCAGCATTTT. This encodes CASSIRAGDNQPQHF.

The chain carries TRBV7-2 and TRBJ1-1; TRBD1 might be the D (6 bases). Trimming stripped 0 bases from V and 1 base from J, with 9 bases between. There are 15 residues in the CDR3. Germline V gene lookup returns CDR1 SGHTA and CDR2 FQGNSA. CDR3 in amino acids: CASSLAGTSNTEAFF. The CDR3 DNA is TGTGCCAGCAGCTTAGCCGGGACATCGAACACTGAAGCTTTCTTT.

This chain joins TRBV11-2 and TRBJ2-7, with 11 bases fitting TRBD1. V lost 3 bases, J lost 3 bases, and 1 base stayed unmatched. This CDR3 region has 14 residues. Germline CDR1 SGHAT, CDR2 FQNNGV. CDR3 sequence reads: CASSLGTGGYEQYF. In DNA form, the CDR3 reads TGTGCCAGCAGCTTGGGGACAGGGGGCTACGAGCAGTACTTC.

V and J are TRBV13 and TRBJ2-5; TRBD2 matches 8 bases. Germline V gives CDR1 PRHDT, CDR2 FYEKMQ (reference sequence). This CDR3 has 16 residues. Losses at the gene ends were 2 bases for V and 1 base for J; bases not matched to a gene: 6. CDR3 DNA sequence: TGTGCCAGCAGCTTAAGGGTAGCGGGGCTCCAAGAGACCCAGTACTTC. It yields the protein CASSLRVAGLQETQYF.

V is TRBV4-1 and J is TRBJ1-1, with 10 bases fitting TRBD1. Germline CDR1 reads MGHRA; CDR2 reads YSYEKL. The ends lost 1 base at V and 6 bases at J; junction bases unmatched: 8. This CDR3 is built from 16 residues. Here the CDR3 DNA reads TGCGCCAGCAGCCAAGCGGGACAGGGGTTGAAGCCTGAAGCTTTCTTT. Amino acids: CASSQAGQGLKPEAFF.

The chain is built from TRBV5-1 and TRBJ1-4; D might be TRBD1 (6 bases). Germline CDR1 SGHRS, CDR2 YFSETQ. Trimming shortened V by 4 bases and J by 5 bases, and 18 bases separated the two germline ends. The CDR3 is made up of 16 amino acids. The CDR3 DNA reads TGCGCCAGCAGCCAATACAGGGTAGGAGGAAATGAAAAACTGTTTTTT. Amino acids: CASSQYRVGGNEKLFF.

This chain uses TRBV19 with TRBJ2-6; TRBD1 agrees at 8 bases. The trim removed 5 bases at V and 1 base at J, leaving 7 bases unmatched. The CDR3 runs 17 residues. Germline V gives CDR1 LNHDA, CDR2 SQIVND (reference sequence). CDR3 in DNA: TGTGCCAGTAGTGACAGGGGATTATGGTCTGGGGCCAACGTCCTGACTTTC. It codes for CASSDRGLWSGANVLTF.

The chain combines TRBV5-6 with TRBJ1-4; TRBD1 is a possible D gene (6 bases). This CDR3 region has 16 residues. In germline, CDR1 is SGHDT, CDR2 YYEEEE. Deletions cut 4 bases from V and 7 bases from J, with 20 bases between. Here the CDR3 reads CASSGNDRRGGEKLFF. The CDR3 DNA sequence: TGTGCCAGCAGCGGGAATGACAGGAGGGGGGGTGAAAAACTGTTTTTT.

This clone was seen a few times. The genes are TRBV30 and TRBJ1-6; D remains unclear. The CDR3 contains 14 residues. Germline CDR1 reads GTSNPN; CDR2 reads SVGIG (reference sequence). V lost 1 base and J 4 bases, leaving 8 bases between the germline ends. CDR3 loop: CAWSGGRYNSPLHF. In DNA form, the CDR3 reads TGTGCCTGGAGTGGAGGGCGGTATAATTCACCCCTCCACTTT.

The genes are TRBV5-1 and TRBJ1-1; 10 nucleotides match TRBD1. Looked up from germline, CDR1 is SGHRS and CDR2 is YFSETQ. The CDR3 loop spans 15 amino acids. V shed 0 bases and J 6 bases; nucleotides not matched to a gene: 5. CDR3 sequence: CASSLDGQGDAEAFF. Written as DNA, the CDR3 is TGCGCCAGCAGCTTGGATGGACAGGGGGACGCTGAAGCTTTCTTT.

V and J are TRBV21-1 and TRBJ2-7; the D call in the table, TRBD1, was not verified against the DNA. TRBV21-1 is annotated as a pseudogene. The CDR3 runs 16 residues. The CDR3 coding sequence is TGTGCCAGCAGCCAAGGTGGGCAGGGGGCTTCCTACGAGCAGTACTTC. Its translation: CASSQGGQGASYEQYF.

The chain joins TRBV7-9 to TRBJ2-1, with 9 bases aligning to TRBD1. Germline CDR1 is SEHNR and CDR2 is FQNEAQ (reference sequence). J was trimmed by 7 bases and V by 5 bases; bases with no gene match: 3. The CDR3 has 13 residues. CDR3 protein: CASSTDRGNEQFF. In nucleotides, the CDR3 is TGTGCCAGCAGCACGGACAGGGGTAATGAGCAGTTCTTC.

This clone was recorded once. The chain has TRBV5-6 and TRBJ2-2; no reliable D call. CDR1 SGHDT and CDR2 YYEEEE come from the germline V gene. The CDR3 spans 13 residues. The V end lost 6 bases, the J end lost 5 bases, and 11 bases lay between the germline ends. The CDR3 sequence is CASTPGWTGELFF. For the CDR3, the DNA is TGTGCCAGCACCCCCGGGTGGACCGGGGAGCTGTTTTTT.

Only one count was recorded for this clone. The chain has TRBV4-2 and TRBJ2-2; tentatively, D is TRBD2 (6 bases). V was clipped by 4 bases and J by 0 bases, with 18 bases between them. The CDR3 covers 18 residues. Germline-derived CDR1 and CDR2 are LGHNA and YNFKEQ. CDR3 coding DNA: TGTGCCAGCAGCCCTCACGGGTCGGAGGGATCGAACACCGGGGAGCTGTTTTTT. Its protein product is CASSPHGSEGSNTGELFF.

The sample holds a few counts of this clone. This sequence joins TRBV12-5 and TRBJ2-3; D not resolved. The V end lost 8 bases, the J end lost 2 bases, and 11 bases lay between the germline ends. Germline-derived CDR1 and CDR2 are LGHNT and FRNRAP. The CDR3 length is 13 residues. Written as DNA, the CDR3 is TGTGCTAGTCTCTTACTACTCACAGATACGCAGTATTTT. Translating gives CASLLLLTDTQYF. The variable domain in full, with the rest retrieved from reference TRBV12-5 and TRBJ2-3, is DARVTQTPRHKVTEMGQEVTMRCQPILGHNTVFWYRQTMMQGLELLAYFRNRAPLDDSGMPKDRFSAEMPDATLATLKIQPSEPRDSAVYFCASLLLLTDTQYFGPGTRLTVL.

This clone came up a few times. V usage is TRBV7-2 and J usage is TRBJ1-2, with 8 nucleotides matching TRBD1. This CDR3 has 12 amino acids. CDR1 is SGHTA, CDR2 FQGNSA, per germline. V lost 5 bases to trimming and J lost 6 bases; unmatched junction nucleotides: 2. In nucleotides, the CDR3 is TGTGCCAGCAGCACAGGGGGGGATGGCTACACCTTC. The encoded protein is CASSTGGDGYTF.